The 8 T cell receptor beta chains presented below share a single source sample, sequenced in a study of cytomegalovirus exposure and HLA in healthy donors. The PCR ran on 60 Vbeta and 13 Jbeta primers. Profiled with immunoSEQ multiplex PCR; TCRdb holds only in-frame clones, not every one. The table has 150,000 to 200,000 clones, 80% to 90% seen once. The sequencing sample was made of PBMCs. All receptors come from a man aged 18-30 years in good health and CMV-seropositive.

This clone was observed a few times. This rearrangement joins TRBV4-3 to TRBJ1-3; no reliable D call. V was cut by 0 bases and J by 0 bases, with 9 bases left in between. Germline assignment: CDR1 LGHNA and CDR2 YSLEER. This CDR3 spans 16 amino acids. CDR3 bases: TGCGCCAGCAGCCAAGATGCACACCCCTCTGGAAACACCATATATTTT. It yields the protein CASSQDAHPSGNTIYF.

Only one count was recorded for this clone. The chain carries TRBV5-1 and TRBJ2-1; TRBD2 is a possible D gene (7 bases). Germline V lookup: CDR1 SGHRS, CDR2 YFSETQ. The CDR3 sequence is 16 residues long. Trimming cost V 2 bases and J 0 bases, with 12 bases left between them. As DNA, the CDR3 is TGCGCCAGCAGCTTCGGGGGGCCGAGCTCCTACAATGAGCAGTTCTTC. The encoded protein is CASSFGGPSSYNEQFF.

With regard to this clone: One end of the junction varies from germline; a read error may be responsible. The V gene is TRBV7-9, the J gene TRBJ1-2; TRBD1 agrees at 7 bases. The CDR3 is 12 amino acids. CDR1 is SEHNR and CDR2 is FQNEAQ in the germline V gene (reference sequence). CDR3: CSSSDRDYGYTF. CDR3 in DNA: TGTTCCAGCTCAGACAGGGACTATGGCTACACCTTC.

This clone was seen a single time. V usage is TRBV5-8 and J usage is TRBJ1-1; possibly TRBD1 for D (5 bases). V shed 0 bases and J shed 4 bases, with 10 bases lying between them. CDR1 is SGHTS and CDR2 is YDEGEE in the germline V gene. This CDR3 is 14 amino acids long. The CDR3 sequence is CASSLAAGRTEAFF. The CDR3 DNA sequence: TGTGCCAGCAGCTTGGCCGCAGGGCGCACTGAAGCTTTCTTT.

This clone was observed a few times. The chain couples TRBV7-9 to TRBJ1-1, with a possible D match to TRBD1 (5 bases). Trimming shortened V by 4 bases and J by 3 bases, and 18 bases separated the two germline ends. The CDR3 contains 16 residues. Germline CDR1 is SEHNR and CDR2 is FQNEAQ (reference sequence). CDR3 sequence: CASSSNRRAADTEAFF. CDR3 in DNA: TGTGCCAGCAGCTCGAATCGCAGGGCCGCGGACACTGAAGCTTTCTTT.

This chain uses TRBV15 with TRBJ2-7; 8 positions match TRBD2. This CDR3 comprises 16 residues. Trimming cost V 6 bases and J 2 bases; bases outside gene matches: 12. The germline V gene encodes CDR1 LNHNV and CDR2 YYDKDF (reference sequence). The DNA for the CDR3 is TGTGCCACCAGTAAAGGACTAGCCCAATACACCTACGAGCAGTACTTC. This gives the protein CATSKGLAQYTYEQYF. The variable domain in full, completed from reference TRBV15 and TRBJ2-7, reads DAMVIQNPRYQVTQFGKPVTLSCSQTLNHNVMYWYQQKSSQAPKLLFHYYDKDFNNEADTPDNFQSRRPNTSFCFLDIRSPGLGDTAMYLCATSKGLAQYTYEQYFGPGTRLTVT.

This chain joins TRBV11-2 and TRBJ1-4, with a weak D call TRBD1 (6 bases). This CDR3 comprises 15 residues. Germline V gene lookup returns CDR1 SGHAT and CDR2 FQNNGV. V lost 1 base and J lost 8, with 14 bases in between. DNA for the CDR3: TGTGCCAGCAGCTTAGGATCAGGGGTTGGGGAAAAACTGTTTTTT. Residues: CASSLGSGVGEKLFF.

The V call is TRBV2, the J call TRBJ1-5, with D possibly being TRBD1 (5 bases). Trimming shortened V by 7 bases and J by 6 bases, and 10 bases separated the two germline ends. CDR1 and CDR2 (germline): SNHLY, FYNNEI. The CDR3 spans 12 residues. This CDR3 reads CASTGGGQPQHF. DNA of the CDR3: TGTGCCAGCACGGGGGGGGGTCAGCCCCAGCATTTT.